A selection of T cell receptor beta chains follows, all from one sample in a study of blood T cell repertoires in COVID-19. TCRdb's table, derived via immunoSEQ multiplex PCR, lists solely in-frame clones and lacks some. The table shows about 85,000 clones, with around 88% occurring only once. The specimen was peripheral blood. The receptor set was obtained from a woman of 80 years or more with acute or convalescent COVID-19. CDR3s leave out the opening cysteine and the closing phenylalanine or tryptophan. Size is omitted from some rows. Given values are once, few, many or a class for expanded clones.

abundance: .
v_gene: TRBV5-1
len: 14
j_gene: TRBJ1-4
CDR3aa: ASSWTMGGTNEKLF

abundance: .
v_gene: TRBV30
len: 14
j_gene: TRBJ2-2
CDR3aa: AWSPRQGAATGELF

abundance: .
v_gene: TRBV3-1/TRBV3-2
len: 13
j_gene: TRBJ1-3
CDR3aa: ASSPHLNSGNTIY

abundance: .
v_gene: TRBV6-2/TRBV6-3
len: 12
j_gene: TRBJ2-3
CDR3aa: ASSYSGRGDTQY

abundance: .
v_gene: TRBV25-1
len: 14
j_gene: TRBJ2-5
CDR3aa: ASSLPGQGLFGTQY

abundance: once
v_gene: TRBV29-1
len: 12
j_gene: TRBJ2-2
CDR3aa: SVGRVGNTGELF

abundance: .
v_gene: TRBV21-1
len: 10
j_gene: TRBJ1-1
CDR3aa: ASIDRVTEAF

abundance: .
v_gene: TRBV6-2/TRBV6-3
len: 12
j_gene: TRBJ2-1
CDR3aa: ASSSVAGNNEQF

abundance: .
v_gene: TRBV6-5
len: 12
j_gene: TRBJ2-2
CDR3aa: ASSKRGRVGELF

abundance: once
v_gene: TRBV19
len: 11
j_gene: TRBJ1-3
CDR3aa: ASRPGAGNTIY

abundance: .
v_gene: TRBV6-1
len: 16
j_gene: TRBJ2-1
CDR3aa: ASSEPGQGLGLYNEQF

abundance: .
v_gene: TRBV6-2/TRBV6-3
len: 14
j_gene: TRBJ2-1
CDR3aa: ASSYVGGLVLVEQF

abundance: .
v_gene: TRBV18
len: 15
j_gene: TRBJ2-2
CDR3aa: ASSPFGAGLDTGELF

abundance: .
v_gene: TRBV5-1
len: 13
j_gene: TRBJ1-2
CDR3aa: ASSLVSRADYGYT

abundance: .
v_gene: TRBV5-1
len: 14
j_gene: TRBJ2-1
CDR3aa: ASSLDVAGGGNEQF

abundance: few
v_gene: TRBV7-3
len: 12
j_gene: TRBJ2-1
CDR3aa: ASSSVGGANEQF

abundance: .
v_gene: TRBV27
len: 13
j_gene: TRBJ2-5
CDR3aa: ASSQDPGGLETQY

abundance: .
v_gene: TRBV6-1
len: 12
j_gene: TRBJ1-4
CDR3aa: ASSENRGPEKLF

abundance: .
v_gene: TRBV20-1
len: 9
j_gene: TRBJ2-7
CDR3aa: SANPRDEQY

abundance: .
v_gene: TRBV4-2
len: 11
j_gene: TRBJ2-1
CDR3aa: ASSQVLTGEQF

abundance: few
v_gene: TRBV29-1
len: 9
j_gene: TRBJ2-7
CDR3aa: SVVLSYEQY

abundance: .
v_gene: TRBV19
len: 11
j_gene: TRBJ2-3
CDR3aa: ASSKGGTDTQY

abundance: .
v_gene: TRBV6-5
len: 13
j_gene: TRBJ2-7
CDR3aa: ASSPSGTGLYEQY

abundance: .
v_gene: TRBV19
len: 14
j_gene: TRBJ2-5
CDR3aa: ASSIGTSGSKGTQY

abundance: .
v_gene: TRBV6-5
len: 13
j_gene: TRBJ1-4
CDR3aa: ASSYSWQGNEKLF

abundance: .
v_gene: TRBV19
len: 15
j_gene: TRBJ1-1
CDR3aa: ASSMIQGLIGGTEAF

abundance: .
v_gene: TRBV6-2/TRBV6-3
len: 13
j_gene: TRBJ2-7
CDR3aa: ASSYSGTVYYEQY

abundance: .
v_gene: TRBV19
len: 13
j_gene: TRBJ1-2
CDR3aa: ASSPGQGANYGYT

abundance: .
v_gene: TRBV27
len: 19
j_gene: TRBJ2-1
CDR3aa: ASSFLPLGSGRAITYNEQF

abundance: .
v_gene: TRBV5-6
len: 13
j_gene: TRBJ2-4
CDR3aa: ASSLLSGDKNIQY